A selection of T cell receptor beta chains follows, all from one sample in a study of identical twins. From the 5' RACE reads, TCRdb called clonotypes with MiXCR, one entry per CDR3 protein. Here the sample spans 200,000 to 250,000 distinct CDR3 sequences, 7.5% being singletons. This sample also belongs to another study, concerning yellow fever vaccine responses in identical twins.

The material sequenced was memory (CD45RO+) T cells sorted from blood. Source of these receptors: a woman between 18 and 29 years old in good health. The CDR3 runs from the conserved cysteine through the conserved F or W. The D gene is left open where the match is weak. The listing skips clone size in some rows; elsewhere it reads once, few, many or a size class.

J: TRBJ2-7
size: NA
V: TRBV29-1
length: 14
D: TRBD2
CDR3: CSVVTSGRIYEQYF
DNA: TGCAGCGTAGTAACTAGCGGGAGGATCTACGAGCAGTACTTC

J: TRBJ1-5
size: NA
V: TRBV20-1
length: 12
D: NA
CDR3: CSARVQLQPQHF
DNA: TGCAGTGCTAGAGTGCAGCTTCAGCCCCAGCATTTT

J: TRBJ2-3
size: many
V: TRBV7-9
length: 15
D: NA
CDR3: CASSPTLGSTDTQYF
DNA: TGTGCCAGCAGCCCCACCCTCGGGAGCACAGATACGCAGTATTTT

J: TRBJ2-5
size: many
V: TRBV3-1
length: 15
D: NA
CDR3: CASSQDPSFGKTQYF
DNA: TGTGCCAGCAGCCAAGATCCGAGCTTCGGCAAGACCCAGTACTTC

J: TRBJ1-2
size: many
V: TRBV12-3/TRBV12-4
length: 15
D: NA
CDR3: CASSFRDRPNYGYTF
DNA: TGTGCCAGCAGTTTCAGGGACCGGCCTAACTATGGCTACACCTTC

J: TRBJ2-3
size: NA
V: TRBV5-1
length: 15
D: TRBD2
CDR3: CASSRTSGATDTQYF
DNA: TGCGCCAGCAGCCGAACTAGCGGGGCCACAGATACGCAGTATTTT

J: TRBJ2-1
size: NA
V: TRBV14
length: 16
D: TRBD2
CDR3: CASSPLAGGPWNEQFF
DNA: TGTGCCAGCAGCCCCCTAGCGGGAGGGCCGTGGAATGAGCAGTTCTTC

J: TRBJ2-4
size: many
V: TRBV5-6
length: 17
D: NA
CDR3: CASSYRTGWGAKNIQYF
DNA: TGTGCCAGCAGCTACCGCACGGGGTGGGGAGCCAAAAACATTCAGTACTTC

J: TRBJ2-6
size: many
V: TRBV28
length: 16
D: NA
CDR3: CASRVTSRSGANVLTF
DNA: TGTGCCAGCAGGGTTACGTCCAGGTCTGGGGCCAACGTCCTGACTTTC

J: TRBJ2-1
size: many
V: TRBV7-2
length: 18
D: NA
CDR3: CASSLVGGPPNYYNEQFF
DNA: TGTGCCAGCAGCTTAGTCGGCGGGCCACCTAACTATTACAATGAGCAGTTCTTC

J: TRBJ2-3
size: few
V: TRBV6-2/TRBV6-3
length: 14
D: TRBD1
CDR3: CASSSRDRADTQYF
DNA: TGTGCCAGCAGTTCCCGGGACAGGGCGGATACGCAGTATTTT

J: TRBJ1-4
size: NA
V: TRBV6-1
length: 15
D: TRBD1
CDR3: CASSTGTAYNEKLFF
DNA: TGTGCCAGCAGTACCGGGACAGCGTATAATGAAAAACTGTTTTTT

J: TRBJ1-4
size: few
V: TRBV19
length: 15
D: TRBD1
CDR3: CASTTTGGKREKLFF
DNA: TGTGCCAGTACCACCACAGGGGGGAAAAGAGAAAAACTGTTTTTT

J: TRBJ1-5
size: few
V: TRBV11-3
length: 17
D: TRBD1
CDR3: CASSTPGQGMSNQPQHF
DNA: TGTGCCAGCAGCACACCGGGACAGGGGATGAGTAATCAGCCCCAGCATTTT

J: TRBJ1-1
size: many
V: TRBV5-8
length: 14
D: NA
CDR3: CASSLGSRNTEAFF
DNA: TGTGCCAGCAGCTTGGGGAGCCGAAACACTGAAGCTTTCTTT

J: TRBJ2-2
size: NA
V: TRBV23-1
length: 19
D: NA
CDR3: CASSQLIGRDQGDTGELFF
DNA: TGCGCCAGCAGTCAATTAATCGGTCGAGATCAGGGAGACACCGGGGAGCTGTTTTTT

J: TRBJ2-1
size: few
V: TRBV5-1
length: 16
D: TRBD2
CDR3: CASSLGLAGGPREQFF
DNA: TGCGCCAGCAGCTTGGGACTAGCGGGGGGGCCAAGGGAGCAGTTCTTC